This entry concerns a single TCR beta chain. The CDR3 runs to 18 residues. V was trimmed by 6 bases and J by 3 bases, leaving 24 bases between them. Germline-derived CDR1 and CDR2 are ENHRY and SYGVKD. Only in-frame clones appear in the TCRdb table, and some are missing; sequencing was by immunoSEQ multiplex PCR. The top ten hold 0.85% to 1% of the sample, which has roughly 65,000 clones, about 90% seen once. This sample is part of a study of OX40 agonist ivuxolimab in advanced cancers. The sampling schedule covered blood at baseline, cycle 4 day 1, and cycle 7 day 1. The rearrangement joins TRBV10-3 to TRBJ1-3; maybe TRBD1 (5 bases). The receptor's source is an adult with an advanced solid tumor such as melanoma, head and neck, liver or kidney cancer. Sequenced here: CD4+ or CD8+ T cells sorted from blood, sampled in a trial of the OX40 agonist ivuxolimab. CDR3 in amino acids: CAIRGQTALTHHGNTIYF. CDR3 nucleotides: TGTGCCATCAGGGGTCAGACAGCACTTACCCATCATGGAAACACCATATATTTT.